This note documents a single T cell receptor (beta chain) sequence. Its matching antigen is unknown. These data belong to a study of cytomegalovirus exposure and HLA in healthy donors. Findings of the study overall: In a later analysis, a genetic analysis reported fewer productive-TCR N-insertions in an Asian-associated ancestry cluster than the cohort average.

Use of 60 Vbeta and 13 Jbeta primers characterized the PCR. The table came from immunoSEQ multiplex PCR; TCRdb's copy has only in-frame clones and leaves some out. The data contain 150,000 to 200,000 clones, just over 70% of them singletons. Per the germline V gene, CDR1 is MNHNY and CDR2 is SVGAGI (reference sequence). V was pared by 6 bases and J by 7 bases, with 15 bases between. The CDR3 contains 13 residues. The J gene is TRBJ1-2, the V gene TRBV6-6; maybe TRBD1 (6 bases). The receptor was derived from a human donor in good health. Sequenced input: PBMCs. This CDR3 reads CASSYYREPGYTF. CDR3 bases: TGTGCCAGCAGCTATTACAGGGAACCTGGCTACACCTTC.